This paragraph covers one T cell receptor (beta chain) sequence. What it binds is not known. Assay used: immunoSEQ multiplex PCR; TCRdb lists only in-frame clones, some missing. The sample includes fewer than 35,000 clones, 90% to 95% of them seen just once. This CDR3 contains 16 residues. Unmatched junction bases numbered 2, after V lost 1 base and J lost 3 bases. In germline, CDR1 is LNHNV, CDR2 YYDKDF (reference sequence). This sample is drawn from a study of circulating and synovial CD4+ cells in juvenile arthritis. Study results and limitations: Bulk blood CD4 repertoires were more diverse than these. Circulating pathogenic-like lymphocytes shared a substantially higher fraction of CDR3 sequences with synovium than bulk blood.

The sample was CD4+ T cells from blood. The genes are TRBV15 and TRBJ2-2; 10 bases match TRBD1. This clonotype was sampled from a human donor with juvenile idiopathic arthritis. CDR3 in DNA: TGTGCCACCAGCAGAGGGGGGACAGGGGACACCGGGGAGCTGTTTTTT. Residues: CATSRGGTGDTGELFF.